This T cell receptor beta chain is drawn from a study of identical twins. The J segment lost 6 bases and the V segment lost 5 bases, leaving 6 bases of the junction unmatched. Germline lookup yields CDR1 MNHEY and CDR2 SMNVEV (reference sequence). The CDR3 is 13 residues long. TCRdb redid the calling of the 5' RACE reads with MiXCR, one entry per CDR3 protein. Found here are about 520,000 distinct CDR3 sequences, 20% to 25% of them singletons; the top ten hold around 0.91%. This clonotype came up a few times. These data also featured in a second study, about T cells expressing NK-cell markers.

The sample was CD4+ T cells sorted from blood. This receptor was identified in a woman aged 18-29 years in good health. The V and J genes are TRBV27 and TRBJ1-2; 7 nucleotides align to TRBD1. The CDR3, as DNA: TGTGCCAGCAGTACGCCGACAGGGCATGGCTACACCTTC. It codes for CASSTPTGHGYTF.